This TCR beta chain was recorded in a study of patients and donors after allogeneic stem cell transplantation. V lost 3 bases and J lost 6, with 27 bases in between. CDR3 size: 18 residues. CDR1 and CDR2 from the germline V gene are DFQATT and SNEGSKA (reference sequence). This clonotype has a handful of counts. TCRdb fed the RT-PCR reads into MiXCR, producing one record per CDR3 protein. The sample includes 200,000 to 250,000 distinct CDR3 sequences, 13% to 15% seen only once; the top ten take about 9.9%. The sequenced sample consisted of blood, either unsorted or a sorted T cell fraction (not recorded which). The chain employs TRBV20-1 and TRBJ2-1, with D possibly matching TRBD2 (6 bases). The receptor comes from a human donor who was either an allogeneic HSCT recipient or a stem cell or donor lymphocyte infusion donor (not recorded which). It is not recorded whose cells these are; they may come from a transplant donor. The CDR3 bases are TGCAGTGCTAGCGGACCCCCGTTCTCGGGAGTGGCCCTCAATGAGCAGTTCTTC. Translation: CSASGPPFSGVALNEQFF.